A single TCR beta chain is shown here with its context. With 5 bases clipped from V and 0 bases from J, the junction kept 7 bases outside the gene matches. Germline lookup yields CDR1 SGHVS and CDR2 FQNEAQ. This CDR3 is 16 amino acids long. Using immunoSEQ multiplex PCR, the repertoire was profiled, and TCRdb retains in-frame clones only, with some absent. The sample carries tens of thousands of clones, 90% to 95% recorded once. The data were taken from a study of T cell changes during pregnancy in multiple sclerosis. The chain combines TRBV7-8 with TRBJ2-7, with TRBD2 matching over 10 bases. The sequences come from peripheral blood, collected in the first trimester of pregnancy. This clonotype was obtained from a female donor in good health, enrolled as a control in a pregnancy study. CDR3 in DNA: TGTGCCAGCAGCACCCTAGCGGGGGCCCGCTCCTACGAGCAGTACTTC. Translated: CASSTLAGARSYEQYF.